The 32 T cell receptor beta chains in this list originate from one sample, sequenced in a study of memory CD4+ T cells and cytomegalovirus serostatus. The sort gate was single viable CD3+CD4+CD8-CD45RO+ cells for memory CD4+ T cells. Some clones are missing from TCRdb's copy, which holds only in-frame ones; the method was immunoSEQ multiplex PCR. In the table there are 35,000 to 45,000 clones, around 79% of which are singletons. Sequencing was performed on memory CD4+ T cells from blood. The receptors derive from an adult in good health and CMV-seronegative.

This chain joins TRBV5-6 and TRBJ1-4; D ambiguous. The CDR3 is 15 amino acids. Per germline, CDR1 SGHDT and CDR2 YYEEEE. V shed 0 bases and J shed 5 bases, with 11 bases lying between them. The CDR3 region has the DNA TGTGCCAGCAGCTTGGGAGGGTCTCCCAATGAAAAACTGTTTTTT. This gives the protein CASSLGGSPNEKLFF.

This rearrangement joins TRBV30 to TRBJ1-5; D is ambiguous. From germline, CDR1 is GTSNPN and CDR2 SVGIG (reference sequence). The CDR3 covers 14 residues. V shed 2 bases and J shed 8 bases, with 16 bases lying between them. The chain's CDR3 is CAWSLSPAGEPQHF. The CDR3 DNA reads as TGTGCCTGGAGTCTCTCACCCGCCGGGGAGCCCCAGCATTTT.

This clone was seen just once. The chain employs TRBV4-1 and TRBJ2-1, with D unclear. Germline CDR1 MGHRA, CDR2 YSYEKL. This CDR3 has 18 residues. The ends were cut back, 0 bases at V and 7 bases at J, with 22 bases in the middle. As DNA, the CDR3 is TGCGCCAGCAGCCAAGATCGATCAAAGGGAAACAGCGTTAATGAGCAGTTCTTC. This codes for CASSQDRSKGNSVNEQFF.

The CDR3: CASSIQNYGYTF. CDR3 in DNA: TGTGCCAGTAGTATACAAAACTATGGCTACACCTTC. The rearrangement uses TRBV19 and TRBJ1-2; D call uncertain. Trimming pared 2 bases from V and 2 bases from J, leaving 3 bases between. The CDR3 sequence is 12 residues long. The germline V gene has CDR1 LNHDA and CDR2 SQIVND (reference sequence).

In nucleotides, the CDR3 is TGCGCCAGCGGCCCACAGGGAGGGGAACACTACACCTTC. Translated: CASGPQGGEHYTF. The J gene is TRBJ1-2, the V gene TRBV4-3, with D perhaps matching TRBD1 (6 bases). The V gene's germline CDR1 is LGHNA and CDR2 YSLEER. The V gene lost 8 bases and the J gene lost 10 bases, with 20 bases spanning the gap. The CDR3 sequence is 13 residues long.

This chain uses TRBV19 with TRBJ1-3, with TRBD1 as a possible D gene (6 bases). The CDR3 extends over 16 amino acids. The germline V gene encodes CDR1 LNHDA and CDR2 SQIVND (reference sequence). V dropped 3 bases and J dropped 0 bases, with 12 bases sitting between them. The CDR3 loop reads CASSISGTPSGNTIYF. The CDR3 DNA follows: TGTGCCAGTAGTATCTCCGGGACACCCTCTGGAAACACCATATATTTT.

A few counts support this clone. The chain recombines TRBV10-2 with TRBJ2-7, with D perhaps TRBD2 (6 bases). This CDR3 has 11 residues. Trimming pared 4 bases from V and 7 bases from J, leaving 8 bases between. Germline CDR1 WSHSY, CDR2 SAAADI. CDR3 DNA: TGCGCCAGCAGTGTCGGGGGTGAGCAGTACTTC. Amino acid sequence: CASSVGGEQYF.

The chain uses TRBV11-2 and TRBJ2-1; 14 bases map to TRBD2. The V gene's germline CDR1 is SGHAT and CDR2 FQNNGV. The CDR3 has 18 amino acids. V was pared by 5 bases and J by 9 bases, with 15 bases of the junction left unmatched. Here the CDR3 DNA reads TGTGCCAGCAGCACCGGACTAGCGGGGGGTCGTCGTCTTGGTGAGCAGTTCTTC. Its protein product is CASSTGLAGGRRLGEQFF.

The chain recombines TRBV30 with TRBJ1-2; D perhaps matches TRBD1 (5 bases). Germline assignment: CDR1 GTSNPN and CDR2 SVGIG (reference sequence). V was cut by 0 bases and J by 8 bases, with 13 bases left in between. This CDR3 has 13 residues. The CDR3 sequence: CAWSVRGTEGYTF. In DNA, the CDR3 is TGTGCCTGGAGTGTAAGAGGGACGGAAGGCTACACCTTC.

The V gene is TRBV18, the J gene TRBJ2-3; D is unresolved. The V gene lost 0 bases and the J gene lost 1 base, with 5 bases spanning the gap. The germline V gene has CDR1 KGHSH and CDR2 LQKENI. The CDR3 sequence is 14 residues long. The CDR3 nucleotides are TGTGCCAGCTCACCACCTGAAGGCACAGATACGCAGTATTTT. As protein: CASSPPEGTDTQYF.

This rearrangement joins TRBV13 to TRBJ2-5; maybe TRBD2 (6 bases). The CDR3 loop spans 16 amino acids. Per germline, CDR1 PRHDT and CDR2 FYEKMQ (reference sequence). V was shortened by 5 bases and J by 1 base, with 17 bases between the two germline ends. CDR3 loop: CASSPAPGEPQETQYF. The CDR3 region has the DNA TGTGCCAGCAGCCCCGCGCCGGGGGAGCCCCAAGAGACCCAGTACTTC.

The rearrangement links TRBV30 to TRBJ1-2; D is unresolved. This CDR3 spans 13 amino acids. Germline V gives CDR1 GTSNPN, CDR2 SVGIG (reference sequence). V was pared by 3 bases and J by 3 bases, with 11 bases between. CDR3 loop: CAWSVDQDYGYTF. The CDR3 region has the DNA TGTGCCTGGAGCGTAGACCAGGACTATGGCTACACCTTC.

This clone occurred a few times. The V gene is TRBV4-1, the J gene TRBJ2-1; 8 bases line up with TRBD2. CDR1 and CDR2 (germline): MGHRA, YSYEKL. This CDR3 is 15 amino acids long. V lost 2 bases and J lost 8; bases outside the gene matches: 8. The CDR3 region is CASSQPRGGIYEQFF. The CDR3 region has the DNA TGCGCCAGCAGCCAACCTCGCGGGGGGATCTATGAGCAGTTCTTC.

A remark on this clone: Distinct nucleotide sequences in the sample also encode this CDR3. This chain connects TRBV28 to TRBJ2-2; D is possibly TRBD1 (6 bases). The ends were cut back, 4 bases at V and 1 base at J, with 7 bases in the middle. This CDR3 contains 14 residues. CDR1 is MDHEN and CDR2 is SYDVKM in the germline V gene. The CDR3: CASSWGQNTGELFF. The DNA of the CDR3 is TGTGCCAGCAGTTGGGGACAGAACACCGGGGAGCTGTTTTTT.

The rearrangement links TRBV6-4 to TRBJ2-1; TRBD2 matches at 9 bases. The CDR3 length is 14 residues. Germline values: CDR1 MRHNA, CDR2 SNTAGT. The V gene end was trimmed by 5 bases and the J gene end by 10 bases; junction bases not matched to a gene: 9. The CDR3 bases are TGTGCCAGCAGTATTAGCGGGGGTGTGAACGAGCAGTTCTTC. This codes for CASSISGGVNEQFF.

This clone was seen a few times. The CDR3 coding sequence is TGTGCCAGTAGTAATCCGGACTCCTACAATGAGCAGTTCTTC. It specifies CASSNPDSYNEQFF. The chain couples TRBV19 to TRBJ2-1; no clear D gene. V shed 4 bases and J shed 0 bases, with 7 bases lying between them. Germline V gives CDR1 LNHDA, CDR2 SQIVND (reference sequence). CDR3 size: 14 residues.

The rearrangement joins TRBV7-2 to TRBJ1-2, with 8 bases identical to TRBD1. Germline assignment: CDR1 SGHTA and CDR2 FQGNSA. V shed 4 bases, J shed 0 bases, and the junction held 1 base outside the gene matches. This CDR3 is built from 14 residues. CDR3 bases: TGTGCCAGCAGCTCACAGGGGGCTAACTATGGCTACACCTTC. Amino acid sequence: CASSSQGANYGYTF.

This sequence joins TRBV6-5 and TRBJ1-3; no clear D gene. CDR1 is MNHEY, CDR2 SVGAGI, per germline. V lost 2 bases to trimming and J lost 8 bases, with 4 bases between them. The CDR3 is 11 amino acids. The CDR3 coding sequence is TGTGCCAGCAGTTACGGTTACACCATATATTTT. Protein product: CASSYGYTIYF.

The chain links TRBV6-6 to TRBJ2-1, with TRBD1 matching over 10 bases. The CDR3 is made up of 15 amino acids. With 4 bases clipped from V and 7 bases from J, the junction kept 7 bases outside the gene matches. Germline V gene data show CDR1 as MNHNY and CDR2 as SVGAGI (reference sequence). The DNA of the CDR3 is TGTGCCAGCAGTTGGGTGGGACAGGGGATAAATGAGCAGTTCTTC. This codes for CASSWVGQGINEQFF.

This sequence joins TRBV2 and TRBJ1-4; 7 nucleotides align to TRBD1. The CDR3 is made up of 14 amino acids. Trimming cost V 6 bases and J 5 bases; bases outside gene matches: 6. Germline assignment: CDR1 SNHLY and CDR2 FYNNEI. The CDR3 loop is CASRGGQPNEKLFF. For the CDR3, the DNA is TGTGCCAGCAGAGGGGGACAGCCCAATGAAAAACTGTTTTTT.

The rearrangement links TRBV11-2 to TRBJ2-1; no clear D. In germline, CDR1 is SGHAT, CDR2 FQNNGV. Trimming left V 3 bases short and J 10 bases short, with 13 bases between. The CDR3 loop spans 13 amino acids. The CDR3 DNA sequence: TGTGCCAGCAGCTTCGAGATAGAGTCGGAGCAGTTCTTC. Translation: CASSFEIESEQFF.

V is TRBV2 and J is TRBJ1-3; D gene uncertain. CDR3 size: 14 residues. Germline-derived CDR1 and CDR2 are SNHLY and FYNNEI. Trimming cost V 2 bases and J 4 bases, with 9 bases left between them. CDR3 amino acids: CASSEYTGGNTIYF. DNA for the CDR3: TGTGCCAGCAGTGAATACACGGGGGGAAACACCATATATTTT.

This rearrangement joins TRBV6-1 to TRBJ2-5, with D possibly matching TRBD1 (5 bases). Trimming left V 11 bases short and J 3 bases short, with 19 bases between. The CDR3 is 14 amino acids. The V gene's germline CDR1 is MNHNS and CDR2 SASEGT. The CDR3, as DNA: TGTGCCGCCCACCATTACAGGCAAAAAGAGACCCAGTACTTC. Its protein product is CAAHHYRQKETQYF.

CDR3 DNA: TGTGCCTGGGGGACTGTCCAAGAGACCCAGTACTTC. Protein product: CAWGTVQETQYF. This chain links TRBV30 with TRBJ2-5, with D maybe TRBD2 (6 bases). CDR1 and CDR2 from the germline V gene are GTSNPN and SVGIG (reference sequence). Trimming shortened V by 5 bases and J by 1 base, and 8 bases separated the two germline ends. CDR3 length equals 12 residues.

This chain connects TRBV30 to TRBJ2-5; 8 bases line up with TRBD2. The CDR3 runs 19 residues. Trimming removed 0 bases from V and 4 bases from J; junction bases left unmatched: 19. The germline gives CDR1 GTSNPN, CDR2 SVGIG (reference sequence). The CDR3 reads CAWSVPFRGGRMKGETQYF. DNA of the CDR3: TGTGCCTGGAGTGTACCCTTCCGGGGGGGAAGGATGAAGGGAGAGACCCAGTACTTC.

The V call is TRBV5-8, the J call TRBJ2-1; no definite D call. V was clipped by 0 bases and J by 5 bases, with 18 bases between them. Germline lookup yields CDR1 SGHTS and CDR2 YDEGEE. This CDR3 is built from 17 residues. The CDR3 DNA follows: TGTGCCAGCAGCTTGGAGGGCTCCCAGAACCGAAACAATGAGCAGTTCTTC. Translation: CASSLEGSQNRNNEQFF.

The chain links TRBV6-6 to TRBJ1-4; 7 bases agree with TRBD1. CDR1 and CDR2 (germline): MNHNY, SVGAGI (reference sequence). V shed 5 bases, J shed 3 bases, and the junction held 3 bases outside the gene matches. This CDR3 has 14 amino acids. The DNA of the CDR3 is TGTGCCAGCAGTGACAGGGAAGCTAATGAAAAACTGTTTTTT. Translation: CASSDREANEKLFF.

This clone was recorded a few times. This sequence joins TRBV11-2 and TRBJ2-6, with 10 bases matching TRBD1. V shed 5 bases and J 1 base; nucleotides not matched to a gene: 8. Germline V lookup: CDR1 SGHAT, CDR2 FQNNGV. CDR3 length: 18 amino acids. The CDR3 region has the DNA TGTGCCAGCAGCAGGGGACAGGGGTTCATATCTGGGGCCAACGTCCTGACTTTC. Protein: CASSRGQGFISGANVLTF.

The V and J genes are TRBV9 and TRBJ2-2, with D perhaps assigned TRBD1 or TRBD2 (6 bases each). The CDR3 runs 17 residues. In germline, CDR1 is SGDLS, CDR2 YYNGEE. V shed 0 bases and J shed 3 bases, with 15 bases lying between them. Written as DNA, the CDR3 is TGTGCCAGCAGCGTAGTACCCGGGGGCCGTCACACCGGGGAGCTGTTTTTT. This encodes CASSVVPGGRHTGELFF. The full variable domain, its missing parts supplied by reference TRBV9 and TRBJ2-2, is DSGVTQTPKHLITATGQRVTLRCSPRSGDLSVYWYQQSLDQGLQFLIQYYNGEERAKGNILERFSAQQFPDLHSELNLSSLELGDSALYFCASSVVPGGRHTGELFFGEGSRLTVL.

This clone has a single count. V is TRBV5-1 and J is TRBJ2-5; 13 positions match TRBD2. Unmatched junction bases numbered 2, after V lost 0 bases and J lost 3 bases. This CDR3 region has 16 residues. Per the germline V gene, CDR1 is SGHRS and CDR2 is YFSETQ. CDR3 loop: CASSLATSGGEETQYF. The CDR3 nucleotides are TGCGCCAGCAGCTTGGCTACTAGCGGGGGGGAAGAGACCCAGTACTTC.

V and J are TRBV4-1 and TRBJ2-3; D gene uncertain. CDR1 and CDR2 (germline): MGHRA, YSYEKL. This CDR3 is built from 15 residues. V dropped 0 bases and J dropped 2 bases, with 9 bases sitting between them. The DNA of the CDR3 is TGCGCCAGCAGCCAAGACGGGCCAGTCACAGATACGCAGTATTTT. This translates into CASSQDGPVTDTQYF.

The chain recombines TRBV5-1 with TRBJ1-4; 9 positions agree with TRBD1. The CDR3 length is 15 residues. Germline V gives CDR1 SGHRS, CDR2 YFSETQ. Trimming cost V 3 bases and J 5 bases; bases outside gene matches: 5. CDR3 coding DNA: TGCGCCAGCAGCTCAACAGGGGGCCGGAATGAAAAACTGTTTTTT. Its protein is CASSSTGGRNEKLFF.